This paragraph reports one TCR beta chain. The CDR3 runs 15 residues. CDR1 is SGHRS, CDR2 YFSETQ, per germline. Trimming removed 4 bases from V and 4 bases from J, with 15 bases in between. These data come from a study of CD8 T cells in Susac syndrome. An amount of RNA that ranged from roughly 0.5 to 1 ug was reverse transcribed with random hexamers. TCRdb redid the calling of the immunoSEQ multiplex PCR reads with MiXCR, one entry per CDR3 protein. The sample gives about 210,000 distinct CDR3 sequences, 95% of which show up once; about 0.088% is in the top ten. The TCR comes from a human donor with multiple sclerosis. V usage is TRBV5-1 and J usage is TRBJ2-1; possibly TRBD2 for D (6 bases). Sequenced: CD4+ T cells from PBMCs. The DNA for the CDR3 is TGCGCCAGCAGCAGGGTGGGACTTGATTACAATGAGCAGTTCTTC. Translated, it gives CASSRVGLDYNEQFF.